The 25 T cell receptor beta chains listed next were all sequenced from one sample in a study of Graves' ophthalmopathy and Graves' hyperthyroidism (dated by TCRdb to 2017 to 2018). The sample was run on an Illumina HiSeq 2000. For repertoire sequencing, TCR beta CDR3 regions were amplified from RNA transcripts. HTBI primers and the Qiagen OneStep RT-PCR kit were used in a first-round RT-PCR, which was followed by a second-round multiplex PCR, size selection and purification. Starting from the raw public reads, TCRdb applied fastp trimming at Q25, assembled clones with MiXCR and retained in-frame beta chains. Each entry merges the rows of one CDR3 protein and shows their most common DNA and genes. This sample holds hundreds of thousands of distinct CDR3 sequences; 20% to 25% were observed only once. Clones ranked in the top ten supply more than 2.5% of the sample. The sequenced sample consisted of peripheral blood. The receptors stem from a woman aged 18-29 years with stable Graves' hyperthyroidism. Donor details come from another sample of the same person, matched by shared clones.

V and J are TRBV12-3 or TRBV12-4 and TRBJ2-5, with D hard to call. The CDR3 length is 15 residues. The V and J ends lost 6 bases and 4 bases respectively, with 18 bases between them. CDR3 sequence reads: CASSPVFERIETQYF. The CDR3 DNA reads TGTGCCAGCAGCCCCGTGTTTGAACGGATAGAGACCCAGTACTTC.

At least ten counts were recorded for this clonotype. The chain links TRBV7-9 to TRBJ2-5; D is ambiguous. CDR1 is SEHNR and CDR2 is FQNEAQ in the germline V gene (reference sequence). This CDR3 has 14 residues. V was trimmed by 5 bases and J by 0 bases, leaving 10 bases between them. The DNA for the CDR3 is TGTGCCAGCAGCCCGGAGCGTAACCAAGAGACCCAGTACTTC. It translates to CASSPERNQETQYF.

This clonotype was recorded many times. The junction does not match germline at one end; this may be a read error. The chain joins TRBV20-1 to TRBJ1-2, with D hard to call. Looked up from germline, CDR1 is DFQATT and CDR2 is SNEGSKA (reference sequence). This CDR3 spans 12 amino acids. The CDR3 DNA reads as TGCAATGCTAGACTGGGGAGCTATGGCTACACCTTC. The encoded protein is CNARLGSYGYTF.

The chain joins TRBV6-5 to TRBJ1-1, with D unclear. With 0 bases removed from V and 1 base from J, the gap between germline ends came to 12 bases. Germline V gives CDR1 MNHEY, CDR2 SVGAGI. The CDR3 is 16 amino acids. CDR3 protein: CASSYSIQVRNTEAFF. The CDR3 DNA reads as TGTGCCAGCAGTTACTCGATTCAGGTGCGGAACACTGAAGCTTTCTTT.

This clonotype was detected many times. The CDR3 coding sequence is TGTGCCTCGACTAGCGGGAGACAAGAGACCCAGTACTTC. It translates to CASTSGRQETQYF. The chain employs TRBV10-3 and TRBJ2-5, with 12 nucleotides matching TRBD2. The CDR3 loop spans 13 amino acids. CDR1 ENHRY and CDR2 SYGVKD come from the germline V gene. J gave up 2 bases and V 11 bases, and 3 bases lay outside the gene matches.

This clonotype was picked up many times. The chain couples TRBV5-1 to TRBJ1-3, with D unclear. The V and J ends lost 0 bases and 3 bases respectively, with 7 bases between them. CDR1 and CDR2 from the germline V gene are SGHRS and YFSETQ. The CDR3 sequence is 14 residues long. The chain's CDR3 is CASSLEGFGNTIYF. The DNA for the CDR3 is TGCGCCAGCAGCTTGGAGGGTTTTGGAAACACCATATATTTT.

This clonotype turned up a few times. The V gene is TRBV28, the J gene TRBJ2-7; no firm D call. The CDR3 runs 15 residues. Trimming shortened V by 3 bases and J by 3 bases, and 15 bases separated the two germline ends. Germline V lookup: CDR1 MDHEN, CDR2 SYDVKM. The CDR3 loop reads CASSLAAPAGYEQYF. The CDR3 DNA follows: TGTGCCAGCAGTTTGGCGGCCCCGGCAGGCTACGAGCAGTACTTC.

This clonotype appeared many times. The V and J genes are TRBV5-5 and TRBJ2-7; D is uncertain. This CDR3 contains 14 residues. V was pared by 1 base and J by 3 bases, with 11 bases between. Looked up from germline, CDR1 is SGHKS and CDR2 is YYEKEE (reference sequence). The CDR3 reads CASSLWHPGYEQYF. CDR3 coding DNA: TGTGCCAGCAGCTTGTGGCATCCTGGCTACGAGCAGTACTTC.

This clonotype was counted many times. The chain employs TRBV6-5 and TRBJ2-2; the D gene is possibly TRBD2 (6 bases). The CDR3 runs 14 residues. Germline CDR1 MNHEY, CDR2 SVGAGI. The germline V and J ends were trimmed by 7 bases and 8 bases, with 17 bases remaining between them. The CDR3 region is CASISGEMGGELFF. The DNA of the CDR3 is TGTGCCAGCATTAGCGGAGAGATGGGAGGGGAGCTGTTTTTT.

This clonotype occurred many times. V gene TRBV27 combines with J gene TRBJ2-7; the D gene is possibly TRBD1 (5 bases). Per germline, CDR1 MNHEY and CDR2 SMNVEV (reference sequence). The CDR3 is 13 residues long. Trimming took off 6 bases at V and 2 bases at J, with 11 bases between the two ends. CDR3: CASRGVGPYEQYF. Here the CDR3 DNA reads TGTGCCAGCAGAGGGGTCGGGCCCTACGAGCAGTACTTC.

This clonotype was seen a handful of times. This chain's CDR3 is CASSETSGRELETQYF. The CDR3, as DNA: TGTGCCAGCAGTGAGACTAGCGGGAGGGAGCTGGAGACCCAGTACTTC. The J gene is TRBJ2-5, the V gene TRBV27; 14 nucleotides line up with TRBD2. The length of the CDR3 is 16 residues. Germline CDR1 MNHEY, CDR2 SMNVEV (reference sequence). Trimming took 5 bases from V and 5 from J; bases not matched to a gene: 7.

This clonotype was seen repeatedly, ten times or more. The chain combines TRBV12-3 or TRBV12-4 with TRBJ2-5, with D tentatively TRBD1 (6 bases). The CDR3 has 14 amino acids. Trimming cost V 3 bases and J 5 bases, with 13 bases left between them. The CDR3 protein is CASSFRNREETQYF. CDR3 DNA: TGTGCCAGCAGTTTCCGAAACAGGGAGGAGACCCAGTACTTC.

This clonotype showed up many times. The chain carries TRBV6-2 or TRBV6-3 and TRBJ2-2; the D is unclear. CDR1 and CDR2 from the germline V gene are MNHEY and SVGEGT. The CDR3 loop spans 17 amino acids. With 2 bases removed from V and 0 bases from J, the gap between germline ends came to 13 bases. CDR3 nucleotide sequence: TGTGCCAGCAGTTACCGATCTAGGGTCTCGAACACCGGGGAGCTGTTTTTT. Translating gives CASSYRSRVSNTGELFF.

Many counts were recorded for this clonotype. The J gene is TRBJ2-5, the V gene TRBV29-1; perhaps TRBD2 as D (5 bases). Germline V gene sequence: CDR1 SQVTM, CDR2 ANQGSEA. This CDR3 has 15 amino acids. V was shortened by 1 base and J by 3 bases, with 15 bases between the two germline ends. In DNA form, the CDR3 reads TGCAGCGTTGAAGGTCTAGCACGGTCTGAAGAGACCCAGTACTTC. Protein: CSVEGLARSEETQYF.

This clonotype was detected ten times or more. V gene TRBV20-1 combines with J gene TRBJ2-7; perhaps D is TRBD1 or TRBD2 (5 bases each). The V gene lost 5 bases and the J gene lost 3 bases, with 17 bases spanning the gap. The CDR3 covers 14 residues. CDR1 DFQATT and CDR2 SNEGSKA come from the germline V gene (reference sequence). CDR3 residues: CSAPGPKGNYEQYF. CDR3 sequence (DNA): TGCAGTGCTCCGGGACCTAAGGGGAACTACGAGCAGTACTTC.

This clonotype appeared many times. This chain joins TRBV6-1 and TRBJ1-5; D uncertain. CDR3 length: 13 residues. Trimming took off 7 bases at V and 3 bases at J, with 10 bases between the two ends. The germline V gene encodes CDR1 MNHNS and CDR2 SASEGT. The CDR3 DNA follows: TGTGCCAGCACATCCACGAACAATCAGCCCCAGCATTTT. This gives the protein CASTSTNNQPQHF.

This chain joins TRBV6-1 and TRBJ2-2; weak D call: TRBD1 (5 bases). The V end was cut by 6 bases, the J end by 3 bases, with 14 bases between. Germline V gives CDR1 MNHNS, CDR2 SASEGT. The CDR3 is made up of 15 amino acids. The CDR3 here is CASRPTGVHTGELFF. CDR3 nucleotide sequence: TGTGCCAGCAGGCCTACAGGCGTCCACACCGGGGAGCTGTTTTTT.

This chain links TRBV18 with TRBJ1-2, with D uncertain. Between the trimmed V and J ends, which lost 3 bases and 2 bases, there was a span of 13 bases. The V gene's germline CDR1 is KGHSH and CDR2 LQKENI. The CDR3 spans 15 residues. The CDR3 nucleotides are TGTGCCAGCTCACCCCCGTCAGGCAGGAACTATGGCTACACCTTC. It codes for CASSPPSGRNYGYTF.

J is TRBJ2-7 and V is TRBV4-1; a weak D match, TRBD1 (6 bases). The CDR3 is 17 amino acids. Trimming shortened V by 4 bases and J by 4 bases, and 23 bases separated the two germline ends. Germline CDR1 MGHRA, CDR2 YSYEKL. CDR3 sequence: CASSPHPNRDGMYEQYF. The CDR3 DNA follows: TGCGCCAGCAGCCCTCACCCGAACAGGGACGGGATGTACGAGCAGTACTTC.

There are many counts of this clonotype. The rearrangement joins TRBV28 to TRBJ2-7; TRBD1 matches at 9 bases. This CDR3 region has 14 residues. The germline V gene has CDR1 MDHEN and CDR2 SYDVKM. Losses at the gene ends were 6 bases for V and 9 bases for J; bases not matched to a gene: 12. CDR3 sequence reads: CASRAGTGSRRQYF. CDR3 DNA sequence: TGTGCCAGCAGAGCCGGGACAGGGTCCAGAAGGCAGTACTTC. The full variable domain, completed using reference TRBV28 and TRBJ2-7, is DVKVTQSSRYLVKRTGEKVFLECVQDMDHENMFWYRQDPGLGLRLIYFSYDVKMKEKGDIPEGYSVSREKKERFSLILESASTNQTSMYLCASRAGTGSRRQYFGPGTRLTVT.

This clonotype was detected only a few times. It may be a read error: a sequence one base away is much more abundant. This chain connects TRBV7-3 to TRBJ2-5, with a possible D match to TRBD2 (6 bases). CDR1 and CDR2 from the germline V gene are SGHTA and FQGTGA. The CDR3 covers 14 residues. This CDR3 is CASSFNAGSETKYF. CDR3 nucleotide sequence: TGTGCCAGCAGCTTTAATGCGGGATCGGAGACCAAGTACTTC. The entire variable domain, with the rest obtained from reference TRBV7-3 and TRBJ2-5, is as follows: GAGVSQTPSNKVTEKGKYVELRCDPISGHTALYWYRQSLGQGPEFLIYFQGTGAADDSGLPNDRFFAVRPEGSVSTLKIQRTERGDSAVYLCASSFNAGSETKYFGPGTRLLVL.

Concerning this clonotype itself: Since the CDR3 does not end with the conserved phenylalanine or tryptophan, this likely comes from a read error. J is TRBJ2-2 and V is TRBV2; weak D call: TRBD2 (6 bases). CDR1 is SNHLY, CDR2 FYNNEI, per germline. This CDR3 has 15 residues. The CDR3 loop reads CASREVAENTGELFV. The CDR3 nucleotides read TGTGCCAGCAGGGAAGTAGCGGAGAACACCGGGGAGCTGTTTGTT.

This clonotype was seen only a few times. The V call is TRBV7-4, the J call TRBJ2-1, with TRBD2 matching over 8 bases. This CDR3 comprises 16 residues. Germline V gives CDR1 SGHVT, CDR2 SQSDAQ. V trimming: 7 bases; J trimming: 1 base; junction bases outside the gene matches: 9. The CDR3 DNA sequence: TGTGCCAGCACCTTTAACGGGGGGGGATCCTACAATGAGCAGTTCTTC. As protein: CASTFNGGGSYNEQFF. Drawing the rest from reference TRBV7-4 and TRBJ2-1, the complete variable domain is GAGVSQSPRYKVAKRGRDVALRCDSISGHVTLYWYRQTLGQGSEVLTYSQSDAQRDKSGRPSGRFSAERPERSVSTLKIQRTEQGDSAVYLCASTFNGGGSYNEQFFGPGTRLTVL.

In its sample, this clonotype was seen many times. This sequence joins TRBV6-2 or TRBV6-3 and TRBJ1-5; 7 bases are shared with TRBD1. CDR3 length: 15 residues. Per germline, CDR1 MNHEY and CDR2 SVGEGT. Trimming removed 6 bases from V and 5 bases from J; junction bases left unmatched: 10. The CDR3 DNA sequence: TGTGCCAGCAGCCGGGGACAGCCACTACATCAGCCCCAGCATTTT. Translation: CASSRGQPLHQPQHF.

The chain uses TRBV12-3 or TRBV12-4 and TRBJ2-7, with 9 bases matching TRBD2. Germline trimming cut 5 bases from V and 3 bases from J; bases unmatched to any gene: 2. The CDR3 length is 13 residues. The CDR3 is CASSGREGYEQYF. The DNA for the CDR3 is TGTGCCAGCAGTGGGCGGGAGGGCTACGAGCAGTACTTC.